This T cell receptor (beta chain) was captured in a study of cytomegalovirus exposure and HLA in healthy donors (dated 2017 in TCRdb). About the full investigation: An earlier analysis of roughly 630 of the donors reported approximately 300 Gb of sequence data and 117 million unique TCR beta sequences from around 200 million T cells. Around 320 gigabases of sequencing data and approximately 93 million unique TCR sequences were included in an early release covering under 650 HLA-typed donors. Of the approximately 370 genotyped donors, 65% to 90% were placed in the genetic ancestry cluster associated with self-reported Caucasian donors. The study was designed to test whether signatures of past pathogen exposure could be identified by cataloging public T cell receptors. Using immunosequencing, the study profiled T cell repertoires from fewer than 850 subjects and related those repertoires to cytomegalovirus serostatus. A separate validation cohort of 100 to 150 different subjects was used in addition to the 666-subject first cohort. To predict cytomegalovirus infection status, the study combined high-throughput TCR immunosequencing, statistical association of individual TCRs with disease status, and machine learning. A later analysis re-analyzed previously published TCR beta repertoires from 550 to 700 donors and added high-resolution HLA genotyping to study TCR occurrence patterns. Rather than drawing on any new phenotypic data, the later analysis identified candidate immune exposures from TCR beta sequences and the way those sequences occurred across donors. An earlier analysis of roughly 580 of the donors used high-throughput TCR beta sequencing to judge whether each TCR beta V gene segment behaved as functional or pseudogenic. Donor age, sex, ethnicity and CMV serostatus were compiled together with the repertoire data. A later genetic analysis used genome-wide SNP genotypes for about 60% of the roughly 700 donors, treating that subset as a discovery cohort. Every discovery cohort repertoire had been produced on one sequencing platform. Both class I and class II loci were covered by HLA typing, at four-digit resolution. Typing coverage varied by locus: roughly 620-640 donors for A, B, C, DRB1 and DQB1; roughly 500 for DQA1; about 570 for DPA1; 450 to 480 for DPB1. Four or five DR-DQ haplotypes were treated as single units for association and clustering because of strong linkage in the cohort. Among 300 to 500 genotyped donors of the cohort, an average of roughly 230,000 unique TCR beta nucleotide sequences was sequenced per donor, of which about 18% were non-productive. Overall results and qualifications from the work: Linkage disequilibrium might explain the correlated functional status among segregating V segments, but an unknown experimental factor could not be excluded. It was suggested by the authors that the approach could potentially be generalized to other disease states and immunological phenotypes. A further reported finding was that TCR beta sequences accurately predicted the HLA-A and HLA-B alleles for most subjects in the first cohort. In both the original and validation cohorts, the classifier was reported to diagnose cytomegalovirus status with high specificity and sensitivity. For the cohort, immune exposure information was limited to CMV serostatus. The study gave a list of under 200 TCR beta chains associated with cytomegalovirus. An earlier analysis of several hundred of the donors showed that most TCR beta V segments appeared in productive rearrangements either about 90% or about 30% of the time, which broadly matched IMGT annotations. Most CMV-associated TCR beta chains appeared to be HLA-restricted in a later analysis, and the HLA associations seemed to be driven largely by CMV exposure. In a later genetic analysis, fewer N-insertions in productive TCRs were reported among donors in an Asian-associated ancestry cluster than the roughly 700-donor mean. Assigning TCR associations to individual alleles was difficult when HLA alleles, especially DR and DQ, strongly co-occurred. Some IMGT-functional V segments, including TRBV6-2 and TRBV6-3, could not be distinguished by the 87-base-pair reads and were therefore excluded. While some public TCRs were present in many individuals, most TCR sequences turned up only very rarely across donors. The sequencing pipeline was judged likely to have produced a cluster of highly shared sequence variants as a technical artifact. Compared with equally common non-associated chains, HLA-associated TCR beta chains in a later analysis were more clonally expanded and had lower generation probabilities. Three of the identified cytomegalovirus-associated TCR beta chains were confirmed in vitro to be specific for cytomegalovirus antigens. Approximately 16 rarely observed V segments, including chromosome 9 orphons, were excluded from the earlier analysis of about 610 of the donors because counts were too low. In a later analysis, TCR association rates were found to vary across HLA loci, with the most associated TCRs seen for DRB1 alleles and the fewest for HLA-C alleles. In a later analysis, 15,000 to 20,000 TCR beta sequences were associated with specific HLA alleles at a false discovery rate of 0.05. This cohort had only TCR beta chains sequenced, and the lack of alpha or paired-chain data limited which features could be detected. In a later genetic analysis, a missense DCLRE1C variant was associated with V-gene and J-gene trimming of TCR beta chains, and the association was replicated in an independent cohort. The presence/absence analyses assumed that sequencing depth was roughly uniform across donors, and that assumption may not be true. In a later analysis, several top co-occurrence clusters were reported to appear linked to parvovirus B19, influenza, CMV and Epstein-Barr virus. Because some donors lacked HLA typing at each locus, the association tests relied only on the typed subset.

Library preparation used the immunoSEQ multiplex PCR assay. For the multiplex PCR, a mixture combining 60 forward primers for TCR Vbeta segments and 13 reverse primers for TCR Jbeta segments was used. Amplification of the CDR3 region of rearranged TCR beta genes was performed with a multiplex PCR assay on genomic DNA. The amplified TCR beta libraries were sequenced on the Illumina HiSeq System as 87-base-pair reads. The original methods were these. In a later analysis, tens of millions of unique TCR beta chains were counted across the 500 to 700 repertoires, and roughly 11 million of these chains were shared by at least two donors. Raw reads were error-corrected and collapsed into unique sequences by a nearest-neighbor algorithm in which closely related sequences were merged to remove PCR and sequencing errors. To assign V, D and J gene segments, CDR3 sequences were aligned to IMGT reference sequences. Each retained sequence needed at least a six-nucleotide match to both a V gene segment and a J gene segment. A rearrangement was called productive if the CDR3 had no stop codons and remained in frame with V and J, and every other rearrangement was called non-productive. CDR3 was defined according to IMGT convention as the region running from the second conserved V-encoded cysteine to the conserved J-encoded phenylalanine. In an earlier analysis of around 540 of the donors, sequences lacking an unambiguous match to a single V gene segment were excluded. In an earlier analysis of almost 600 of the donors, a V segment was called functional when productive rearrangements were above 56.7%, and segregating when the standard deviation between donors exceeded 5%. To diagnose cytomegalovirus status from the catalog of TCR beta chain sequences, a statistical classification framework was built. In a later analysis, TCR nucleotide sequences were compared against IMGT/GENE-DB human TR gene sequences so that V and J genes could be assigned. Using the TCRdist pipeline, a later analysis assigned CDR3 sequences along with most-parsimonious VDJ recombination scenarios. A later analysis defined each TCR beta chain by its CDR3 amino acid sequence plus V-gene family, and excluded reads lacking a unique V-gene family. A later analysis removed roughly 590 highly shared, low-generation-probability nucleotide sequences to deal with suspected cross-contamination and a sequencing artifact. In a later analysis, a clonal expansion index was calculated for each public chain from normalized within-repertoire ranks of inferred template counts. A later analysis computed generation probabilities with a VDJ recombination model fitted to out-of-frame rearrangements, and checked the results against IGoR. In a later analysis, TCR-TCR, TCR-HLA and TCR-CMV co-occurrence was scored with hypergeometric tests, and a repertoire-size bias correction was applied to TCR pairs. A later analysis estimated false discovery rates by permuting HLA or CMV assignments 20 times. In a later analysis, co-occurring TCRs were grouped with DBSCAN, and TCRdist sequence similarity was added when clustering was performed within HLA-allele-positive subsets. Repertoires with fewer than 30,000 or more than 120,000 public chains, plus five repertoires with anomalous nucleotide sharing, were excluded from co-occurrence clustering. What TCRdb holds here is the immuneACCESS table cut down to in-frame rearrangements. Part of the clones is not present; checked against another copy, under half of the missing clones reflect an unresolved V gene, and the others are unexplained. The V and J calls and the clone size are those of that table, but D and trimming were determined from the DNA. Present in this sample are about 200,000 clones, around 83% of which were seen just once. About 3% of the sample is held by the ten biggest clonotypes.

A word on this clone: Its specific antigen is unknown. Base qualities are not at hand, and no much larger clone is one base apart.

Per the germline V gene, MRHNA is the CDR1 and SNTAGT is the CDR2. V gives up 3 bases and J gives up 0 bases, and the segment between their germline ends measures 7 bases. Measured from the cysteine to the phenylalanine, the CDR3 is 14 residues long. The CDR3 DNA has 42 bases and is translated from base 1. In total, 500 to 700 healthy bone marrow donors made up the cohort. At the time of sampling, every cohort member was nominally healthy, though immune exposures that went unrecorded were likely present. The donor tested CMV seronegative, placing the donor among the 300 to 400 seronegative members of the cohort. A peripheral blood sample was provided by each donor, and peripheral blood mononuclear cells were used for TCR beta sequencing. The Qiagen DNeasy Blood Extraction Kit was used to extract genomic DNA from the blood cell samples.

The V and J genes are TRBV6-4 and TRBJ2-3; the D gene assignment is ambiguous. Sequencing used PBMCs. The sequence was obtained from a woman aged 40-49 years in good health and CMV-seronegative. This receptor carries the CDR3 CASSEMGSTDTQYF. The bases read TGTGCCAGCAGTGAGATGGGCAGCACAGATACGCAGTATTTT.